A selection of T cell receptor beta chains follows, all from one sample in a study of blood T cell repertoires in COVID-19. The assay was immunoSEQ multiplex PCR, and TCRdb's table has in-frame clones only and misses some. The sample lists 90,000 to 120,000 clones, 88% seen once, with about 6.3% in the top ten. Sequenced input: peripheral blood. The receptors stem from a woman aged 55-75 years with acute or convalescent COVID-19. CDR3s leave out the opening cysteine and the closing phenylalanine or tryptophan. Clone size is shown for a subset of rows, as once, few, many or a class of expanded clone.

V | size | CDR3
TRBV3-1/TRBV3-2 | . | ASRGLAGVSEQF
TRBV6-5 | . | ASFLGGMSDTQY
TRBV20-1 | . | SASTVNRGPAETQY
TRBV10-3 | few | AIRQGAGEQF
TRBV3-1/TRBV3-2 | once | ASSQELSRTEAF
TRBV5-1 | . | ASSLEAFLEGYT
TRBV4-1 | . | ASSQDEGQPQH
TRBV6-6 | . | ASSATSGRLNLEQF
TRBV19 | once | ASSIDGTSGAYNEQF
TRBV7-7 | . | ASSPGPGTSGGSSYNEQF
TRBV27 | . | ASSPMGVVGNQPQH
TRBV24-1 | . | ATSPGEGPQETQY
TRBV20-1 | . | SAARTDTQY
TRBV6-5 | . | ASSSQANQPQH
TRBV5-4 | few | ASSLETRQGLNYGYT